Detailed here is one T cell receptor beta chain. Repertoires were generated with immunoSEQ multiplex PCR, while TCRdb's copy carries only in-frame clones and drops some. The table records some 180,000 clones, 84% of them present only once. This CDR3 comprises 17 residues. The V gene end was trimmed by 6 bases and the J gene end by 5 bases; junction bases not matched to a gene: 13. Per germline, CDR1 MDHEN and CDR2 SYDVKM. The sample is drawn from a study of blood T cell repertoires in COVID-19. The chain joins TRBV28 to TRBJ2-5; 12 nucleotides match TRBD1. Sequencing was carried out using peripheral blood. The TCR originated in a woman of 80 years or more with COVID-19, enrolled during active disease. The CDR3 DNA sequence: TGTGCCAGCAGCCCGGGACAGGGGGCGCAAATGCGGGAGACCCAGTACTTC. Amino acid sequence: CASSPGQGAQMRETQYF.